This TCR beta chain appears in the sequencing data of a study of siplizumab effects on memory and regulatory T cells (dated by TCRdb to about 2019). A note on the overall study: The study looked at the effect of siplizumab, an anti-CD2 antibody, on alloreactive T-cell subsets in allogeneic mixed lymphocyte reactions made from human PBMCs.

V was cut back by 2 bases and J by 8 bases, leaving a gap of 20 bases between them. CDR1 and CDR2, looked up from the germline V gene, are SGHDT and YYEEEE. The CDR3, cysteine through phenylalanine, is 16 amino acids long. The sequence is cut down to CDR3 DNA, 48 bases in frame from base 1. With regard to this clone: There is no known antigen for this receptor. No quality values exist for individual bases; no much larger clone is one base distant.

Sorted unstimulated T cells and proliferating T cells recovered from mixed lymphocyte reactions were subjected to TCRbeta CDR3 sequencing. Fresh whole blood from over 8 HLA-typed healthy donors was used to isolate PBMCs. Findings and caveats that apply to the study as a whole: For roughly 75-97% of proliferating CD4+ or CD8+ clones, no naive or memory phenotype could be assigned. Sequences below about 10^-5 frequency were poorly captured, so only a minor fraction of alloreactive clones could be mapped to unstimulated subsets. In reactions with siplizumab, an average of about 69% of mappable alloreactive CD4+ clones were Treg-derived, compared with 25% to 30% in control reactions. Whether proliferating Tregs from siplizumab cultures were suppressive was not functionally confirmed. Siplizumab significantly lowered the cumulative frequency of alloreactive sequences that could be traced to unstimulated CD4+ memory T cells. Unstimulated naive T cells appeared more diverse than memory T cells, and naive cells seemed to contribute substantially to the alloresponse.

Libraries were constructed by the immunoSEQ multiplex PCR assay. The deep sequencing platform assayed about 10^5 TCR templates per sample. Genomic DNA extracted from sorted T cells was used for TCRbeta CDR3 sequencing. The original pipeline was this. The R programming language was used for the clonal analysis of the TCRbeta CDR3 data. Alloreactive CD4+ and CD8+ clones were defined by comparing unstimulated samples with post-reaction CFSE-low samples. Regulatory or non-regulatory origin of alloreactive CD4+ clones was assigned by matching sequences to the sorted unstimulated Treg and non-Treg repertoires. The clones in this table, taken by TCRdb from immuneACCESS, are in-frame only. Not every clone is retained; where verified, under half of the shortfall comes from an unresolved V gene, and the cause of the rest is unknown. The V and J calls and the clone size are those of that table, but D and trimming were determined from the DNA. The table for this sample lists tens of thousands of clones; roughly 93% of them were counted only once. Around 5% of the sample is taken by the ten largest.

Sequencing used CD8+ T cells sorted from blood. The clonotype comes from a human donor in good health. Recombination connected TRBV5-6 to TRBJ2-4; a tentative D match to TRBD2 spans 6 bases. For the CDR3, the sequence is CASSFFHSLTGDIQYF. The DNA sequence follows: TGTGCCAGCAGCTTTTTTCATAGCCTAACGGGGGACATTCAGTACTTC. When the CDR3 is completed using the reference TRBV5-6 and TRBJ2-4 genes on either side, the full variable domain is DAGVTQSPTHLIKTRGQQVTLRCSPKSGHDTVSWYQQALGQGPQFIFQYYEEEERQRGNFPDRFSGHQFPNYSSELNVNALLLGDSALYLCASSFFHSLTGDIQYFGAGTRLSVL.